This T cell receptor beta chain was retrieved from a study of cytomegalovirus exposure and HLA in healthy donors (dated by TCRdb to between 2016 and 2019). For context, the study as a whole: According to an earlier analysis of a few hundred of the donors, some 170 million T cells yielded roughly 100 million unique TCR beta sequences and roughly 280 Gb of sequence data. Along with the approximately 650-subject first cohort, a separate validation cohort of about 110 different subjects was used. Donor age, sex, ethnicity and CMV serostatus were collected together with the repertoire data. To study patterns of TCR occurrence, a later analysis re-analyzed previously published TCR beta repertoires from under 750 donors and added high-resolution HLA genotyping. Among a few hundred genotyped donors of the cohort, an average of approximately 230,000 unique TCR beta nucleotide sequences were sequenced per donor, roughly 20% of them non-productive. Roughly 5 DR-DQ haplotypes were handled as single units for association and clustering, since linkage in the cohort was strong. The later analysis used no new phenotypic data to find candidate immune exposures, relying instead on TCR beta sequences and their occurrence across donors. In a later genetic analysis, genome-wide SNP genotypes for about 65% of the 666 donors were used, and that subset was treated as a discovery cohort. In an earlier analysis of over 550 of the donors, high-throughput TCR beta sequencing was used to judge whether each TCR beta V gene segment behaved as functional or pseudogenic. The study profiled the T cell repertoires of hundreds of subjects by immunosequencing and related them to cytomegalovirus serostatus. To predict cytomegalovirus infection status, the study combined high-throughput TCR immunosequencing, statistical association of individual TCRs with disease status, and machine learning. Typing coverage differed by locus: A, B, C, DRB1 and DQB1 were typed in roughly 620-630 donors, DQA1 in 522, DPA1 in approximately 600, and DPB1 in 400 to 490. The aim of the study was to test whether cataloging public T cell receptors could identify signatures of past pathogen exposure. All discovery cohort repertoires had been generated on a single sequencing platform. Both class I and class II loci were covered by HLA typing, at four-digit resolution. An early release that covered about 600 HLA-typed donors contained 250 to 350 gigabases of sequencing data and around 85 million unique TCR sequences. Of the roughly 410 genotyped donors, 75% to 85% were placed in the genetic ancestry cluster associated with self-reported Caucasian donors.

To note about this clone: What antigen it recognizes has not been identified. Within one base of it there is no much larger clone, and no base qualities were kept.

The CDR3 numbers 14 residues from cysteine through phenylalanine. Only the CDR3 DNA stays, 42 bases, in frame from base 1. Between the V and J ends, shortened by 5 bases and 3 bases respectively, the junction contains 14 bases. The germline V gene specifies LGHNA as CDR1 and YSLEER as CDR2. General conclusions and limits of the study: HLA typing was unavailable for some donors at each locus, so association tests used only the typed subset. In a later analysis, the rate of TCR association differed among HLA loci, with DRB1 alleles having the most associated TCRs and HLA-C alleles having the fewest. While some public TCRs were present in many individuals, most TCR sequences turned up only very rarely across donors. In both the original and validation cohorts, the classifier was reported to diagnose cytomegalovirus status with high specificity and sensitivity. Roughly uniform sequencing depth across donors was assumed in presence/absence analyses, although this assumption may not hold. Assigning TCR associations to individual alleles was difficult when HLA alleles, especially DR and DQ, strongly co-occurred. Broadly in line with IMGT annotations, most TCR beta V segments showed up in productive rearrangements about 87% or about 30% of the time in an earlier analysis of approximately 640 of the donors. A later analysis found that most CMV-associated TCR beta chains appeared HLA-restricted, with HLA associations seemingly driven largely by CMV exposure. A later genetic analysis associated a missense DCLRE1C variant with V-gene and J-gene trimming of TCR beta chains, and an independent cohort replicated the association. In a later analysis, several top co-occurrence clusters were reported to appear linked to parvovirus B19, influenza, CMV and Epstein-Barr virus. According to the authors, the approach could potentially be generalized to other disease states and immunological phenotypes. A further reported finding was that TCR beta sequences accurately predicted the HLA-A and HLA-B alleles for most subjects in the first cohort. Linkage disequilibrium might explain the correlated functional status among segregating V segments, but an unknown experimental factor could not be excluded. About 17 rarely observed V segments, including chromosome 9 orphons, were excluded from the earlier analysis of several hundred of the donors because counts were too low. Compared with the roughly 710-donor mean, donors in an Asian-associated ancestry cluster had fewer N-insertions in productive TCRs, according to a later genetic analysis. In vitro tests confirmed that a few of the cytomegalovirus-associated TCR beta chains recognize cytomegalovirus antigens. A later analysis found that HLA-associated TCR beta chains were more clonally expanded and had lower generation probabilities than equally common non-associated chains. Because the 87-base-pair reads could not distinguish some IMGT-functional V segments, including TRBV6-2 and TRBV6-3, those segments were excluded. A total of about 150 TCR beta chains were listed by the study as associated with cytomegalovirus. For the cohort, immune exposure information was limited to CMV serostatus. The cohort was sequenced for TCR beta chains only, and without alpha or paired-chain data the features that could be detected were limited. A cluster of highly shared sequence variants was judged likely to be a technical artifact of the sequencing pipeline. A later analysis associated approximately 17,000 TCR beta sequences with specific HLA alleles at a false discovery rate of 0.05.

To prepare the library, the immunoSEQ multiplex PCR assay was applied. A mixture of 60 forward primers for TCR Vbeta segments and 13 reverse primers for TCR Jbeta segments was used in the multiplex PCR. Amplification of the CDR3 region of rearranged TCR beta genes was performed with a multiplex PCR assay on genomic DNA. The Illumina HiSeq System was used to sequence the amplified TCR beta libraries as 87-base-pair reads. As for how the authors treated the data: In a later analysis, roughly 80 million unique TCR beta chains were counted across the roughly 700 repertoires, and approximately 11 million of these chains were shared by at least two donors. A nearest-neighbor algorithm error-corrected the raw reads and collapsed the reads into unique sequences, merging closely related sequences to remove PCR and sequencing errors. V, D and J gene segments were assigned by aligning CDR3 sequences to IMGT reference sequences. For a sequence to be retained, a match of at least six nucleotides to both a V gene segment and a J gene segment was required. A rearrangement counted as productive if the CDR3 had no stop codons and remained in frame with V and J, and every other rearrangement counted as non-productive. CDR3 was defined according to IMGT convention as the region running from the second conserved V-encoded cysteine to the conserved J-encoded phenylalanine. In an earlier analysis of approximately 590 of the donors, sequences lacking an unambiguous match to a single V gene segment were excluded. In an earlier analysis of some 590 of the donors, V segments were called functional above 56.7% productive rearrangements and were called segregating when the between-donor standard deviation exceeded 5%. A statistical classification framework was built to diagnose cytomegalovirus status from the catalog of TCR beta chain sequences. In a later analysis, TCR nucleotide sequences were compared against IMGT/GENE-DB human TR gene sequences so that V and J genes could be assigned. The TCRdist pipeline was used in a later analysis to assign CDR3 sequences and most-parsimonious VDJ recombination scenarios. In a later analysis, every TCR beta chain was defined by the combination of its CDR3 amino acid sequence and its V-gene family, and reads without a unique V-gene family were dropped. In a later analysis, 500 to 700 highly shared, low-generation-probability nucleotide sequences were removed to address suspected cross-contamination and a sequencing artifact. In a later analysis, a clonal expansion index for each public chain was calculated from normalized within-repertoire ranks of inferred template counts. In a later analysis, generation probabilities were computed using a VDJ recombination model fitted to out-of-frame rearrangements, and the results were checked against IGoR. In a later analysis, hypergeometric tests were used to score TCR-TCR, TCR-HLA and TCR-CMV co-occurrence, with a repertoire-size bias correction applied to TCR pairs. In a later analysis, false discovery rates were estimated by permuting HLA or CMV assignments 20 times. In a later analysis, co-occurring TCRs were grouped with DBSCAN, and TCRdist sequence similarity was added when clustering was performed within HLA-allele-positive subsets. Repertoires with fewer than 30,000 or more than 120,000 public chains were left out of co-occurrence clustering, as were about five repertoires with anomalous nucleotide sharing. The clones in this table, taken by TCRdb from immuneACCESS, are in-frame only. Not every clone is retained; where verified, under half of the shortfall comes from an unresolved V gene, and the cause of the rest is unknown. Clone size and V and J calls were adopted from that table, with D and trimming inferred from the DNA. This sample holds over 150,000 clones; over 60% were observed only once. 2.8% of the sample is taken by the ten largest.

In total, fewer than 750 healthy bone marrow donors made up the cohort. All cohort members were sampled while nominally healthy, although unrecorded immune exposures were likely present. The donor was CMV seronegative and was included in the group of under 450 seronegative cohort members. A peripheral blood sample was provided by each donor, and peripheral blood mononuclear cells were used for TCR beta sequencing. Genomic DNA extraction from the blood cell samples was performed with the Qiagen DNeasy Blood Extraction Kit. Sequencing was done on a sample of PBMCs. The sequence was collected from a woman aged 25 to 39 in good health and CMV-seronegative. Here the chain combines TRBV4-3 and TRBJ2-7; tentative D gene TRBD2, with 5 bases matching. In nucleotides, the sequence is TGCGCCAGCAGCTTAGGAGAGGGAGACTACGAGCAGTACTTC. Its amino acids are CASSLGEGDYEQYF.